Listed below are T cell receptor beta chains from one sample, sequenced in a study of cytomegalovirus exposure and HLA in healthy donors. TCRdb's copy holds only in-frame clones and misses some; the assay was immunoSEQ multiplex PCR. Counted here are about 160,000 clones, roughly 77% occurring once; the ten biggest clones make up about 3.8%. Sequencing was done on a sample of PBMCs. These TCRs come from a man aged 30 to 39 in good health and CMV-seropositive. CDR3s include the opening cysteine and the closing phenylalanine or tryptophan. The D gene is left open where the match is weak. For some rows the clone size is stated as once, few or many, or as a class when expanded; others skip it.

V,J,D,size,DNA,CDR3
TRBV28,TRBJ2-7,-,-,TGTGCCAGCAGTTTAGGTACATCAGAGCAGTACTTC,CASSLGTSEQYF
TRBV21-1,TRBJ1-2,-,-,TGTGCCAGCAGCATGGTTTTGGGGCTTAACTATGGCTACACCTTC,CASSMVLGLNYGYTF
TRBV27,TRBJ1-4,-,few,TGTGCCAGCAGTCCCCTGACCGGCGGGGAAAAACTGTTTTTT,CASSPLTGGEKLFF
TRBV6-1,TRBJ2-2,-,-,TGTGCCAGCAGTGAACTTGACACCGGGGAGCTGTTTTTT,CASSELDTGELFF
TRBV28,TRBJ1-4,-,few,TGTGCCAGCAGGACAGGCCTGGCTAATGAAAAACTGTTTTTT,CASRTGLANEKLFF
TRBV29-1,TRBJ2-7,-,-,TGCAGCGTTGCCGGATTAGAGGCCCCACCTTCCTACGAGCAGTACTTC,CSVAGLEAPPSYEQYF
TRBV15,TRBJ1-5,-,-,TGTGCCACGCGCCAAAGGGGGTCTGGCAATCAGCCCCAGCATTTT,CATRQRGSGNQPQHF
TRBV27,TRBJ1-5,-,-,TGTGCCAGCAGTTTATCCCCGACAGGTGTAGGATATTTT,CASSLSPTGVGYF
TRBV2,TRBJ2-1,-,-,TGTGCCAGCAGCCCTAGACAGAATGAGCAGTTCTTC,CASSPRQNEQFF
TRBV10-2,TRBJ1-2,-,-,TGCGCCAGCAGTGACCCCCCGTATGGCTACACCTTC,CASSDPPYGYTF
TRBV7-6,TRBJ2-2,TRBD1,-,TGTGCCAGCAGCCTATGGACAGGGGCCCCCGCCGGGGAGCTGTTTTTT,CASSLWTGAPAGELFF
TRBV11-2,TRBJ2-7,-,-,TGTGCCAGCAGCCCCGGGGGTTCCTACGAGCAGTACTTC,CASSPGGSYEQYF
TRBV7-2,TRBJ2-3,-,-,TGTGCCAGCAGCTTATCCGGAGACTTCACAGATACGCAGTATTTT,CASSLSGDFTDTQYF
TRBV4-1,TRBJ1-5,TRBD1,-,TGCGCCAGCAGCCAACTACAGGGGAGCAATCAGCCCCAGCATTTT,CASSQLQGSNQPQHF
TRBV27,TRBJ2-7,-,few,TGTGCCAGCAGTTTAAACAGGGACGAGCAGTACTTC,CASSLNRDEQYF
TRBV10-1,TRBJ1-5,-,-,TGCGCCAGCAGTGAGGGAACAGATAGCAATCAGCCCCAGCATTTT,CASSEGTDSNQPQHF
TRBV6-1,TRBJ2-3,TRBD1,-,TGTGCCAGCAGTGCCCTACAGGGGGCGGCCGGTTATACGCAGTATTTT,CASSALQGAAGYTQYF
TRBV15,TRBJ2-7,-,few,TGTGCCACCAGCAGAGGATTGGGGAGCTCCTACGAGCAGTACTTC,CATSRGLGSSYEQYF
TRBV29-1,TRBJ2-3,TRBD1,-,TGCAGCGCTGAGGGGACAGAAGGAGATACGCAGTATTTT,CSAEGTEGDTQYF
TRBV11-3,TRBJ2-1,-,few,TGTGCCAGCAGCTCAACAGGGTTTGAGCAGTTCTTC,CASSSTGFEQFF
TRBV19,TRBJ1-5,-,-,TGTGCCAGTAGTAAAGCGGGGGAACCCAATCAGCCCCAGCATTTT,CASSKAGEPNQPQHF
TRBV4-1,TRBJ2-5,-,-,TGCGCCAGCAGCCAAGTTTGGGTATCCTCCGGGGAGACCCAGTACTTC,CASSQVWVSSGETQYF
TRBV28,TRBJ2-1,TRBD2,-,TGTGCCAGCAGTCTGACTAGCGGGGCTACCTACAATGAGCAGTTCTTC,CASSLTSGATYNEQFF
TRBV7-9,TRBJ1-5,TRBD1,-,TGTGCCAGCAGCAGAGACAGGGACGGGCAGCCCCAGCATTTT,CASSRDRDGQPQHF
TRBV5-4,TRBJ2-1,-,-,TGTGCCAGCAGCGTGGACACCGCCTACAATGAGCAGTTCTTC,CASSVDTAYNEQFF
TRBV6-6,TRBJ1-1,-,-,TGTGCCAGCAGTACCACAGAGAACACTGAAGCTTTCTTT,CASSTTENTEAFF
TRBV10-2,TRBJ2-1,-,-,TGCGCCAGCAACCAACAGAGTTCCTACAATGAGCAGTTCTTC,CASNQQSSYNEQFF
TRBV27,TRBJ2-7,TRBD2,-,TGTGCCAGGGTTCGGGGGGAGAACGAGCAGTACTTC,CARVRGENEQYF
TRBV6-5,TRBJ1-6,-,-,TGTGCCAGCAGTTACTCGGACAGACGCTATAATTCACCCCTCCACTTT,CASSYSDRRYNSPLHF
TRBV6-6,TRBJ2-5,-,-,TGTGCCAGCAGTCCACGACTTAACCAAGAGACCCAGTACTTC,CASSPRLNQETQYF
TRBV6-5,TRBJ2-2,-,-,TGTGCCAGCAGTTGGGAGTCGAACACCGGGGAGCTGTTTTTT,CASSWESNTGELFF